The 24 T cell receptor beta chains listed next were all sequenced from one sample in a study of blood T cells in healthy people across ages. A sample-barcoded 5' primer and a J-beta primer mix were used in a second PCR of about 6 to 11 cycles. TCRdb independently ran MiXCR on the 5' RACE reads; one entry per CDR3 protein. The sample has approximately 850,000 distinct CDR3 sequences; 58% are singletons. The sequenced sample was blood. Every receptor here comes from a man aged 25 to 40 in good health.

The chain is built from TRBV4-3 and TRBJ2-5, with D possibly matching TRBD2 (5 bases). The CDR3 runs to 15 residues. The germline gives CDR1 LGHNA, CDR2 YSLEER. The V gene lost 3 bases and the J gene lost 2 bases, with 13 bases spanning the gap. The CDR3 here is CASSHGLGGQETQYF. DNA for the CDR3: TGCGCCAGCAGCCACGGGCTAGGAGGACAAGAGACCCAGTACTTC.

This chain joins TRBV6-2 or TRBV6-3 and TRBJ2-1; 7 bases are a match to TRBD1. The V gene's germline CDR1 is MNHEY and CDR2 SVGEGT. Trimming removed 6 bases from V and 4 bases from J; junction bases left unmatched: 6. The CDR3 extends over 14 amino acids. In DNA form, the CDR3 reads TGTGCCAGCAGGTGGGGGACAGAGTACAATGAGCAGTTCTTC. This translates into CASRWGTEYNEQFF.

This clonotype came up a few times. This chain connects TRBV29-1 to TRBJ1-1; TRBD1 aligns across 7 bases. The CDR3 has 14 residues. Trimming took 7 bases from V and 0 from J; bases not matched to a gene: 8. The V gene's germline CDR1 is SQVTM and CDR2 ANQGSEA. This CDR3 is CSAKGQLMNTEAFF. The CDR3 region has the DNA TGCAGCGCTAAGGGACAGCTCATGAACACTGAAGCTTTCTTT. Combining the CDR3 with reference TRBV29-1 and TRBJ1-1 gives the whole variable domain SAVISQKPSRDICQRGTSLTIQCQVDSQVTMMFWYRQQPGQSLTLIATANQGSEATYESGFVIDKFPISRPNLTFSTLTVSNMSPEDSSIYLCSAKGQLMNTEAFFGQGTRLTVV.

This clonotype was recorded a few times. This rearrangement joins TRBV27 to TRBJ1-6, with 10 bases identical to TRBD1. Trimming removed 0 bases from V and 9 bases from J; junction bases left unmatched: 2. The CDR3 is 15 amino acids. Germline V lookup: CDR1 MNHEY, CDR2 SMNVEV (reference sequence). The CDR3 region is CASSLSGTGASPLHF. The CDR3 DNA reads as TGTGCCAGCAGTTTATCCGGGACAGGGGCTTCACCCCTCCACTTT.

The CDR3 sequence is CSVSGVFTEAFF. In nucleotides, the CDR3 is TGCAGCGTTAGTGGGGTTTTCACTGAAGCTTTCTTT. The V gene is TRBV29-1, the J gene TRBJ1-1, with D unclear. Germline assignment: CDR1 SQVTM and CDR2 ANQGSEA. This CDR3 spans 12 amino acids. Trimming pared 5 bases from V and 4 bases from J, leaving 11 bases between.

V is TRBV15 and J is TRBJ2-7; D is ambiguous. The germline CDR1 and CDR2 sequences are LNHNV and YYDKDF (reference sequence). V was shortened by 2 bases and J by 6 bases, with 11 bases between the two germline ends. The CDR3 covers 13 residues. CDR3: CATSRLDHCEQYF. The DNA for the CDR3 is TGTGCCACCAGCAGACTAGACCATTGCGAGCAGTACTTC. The full variable domain, completed using reference TRBV15 and TRBJ2-7, is DAMVIQNPRYQVTQFGKPVTLSCSQTLNHNVMYWYQQKSSQAPKLLFHYYDKDFNNEADTPDNFQSRRPNTSFCFLDIRSPGLGDTAMYLCATSRLDHCEQYFGPGTRLTVT.

The sample holds many counts of this clonotype. This rearrangement joins TRBV10-3 to TRBJ2-5; D is unresolved. Germline V gene sequence: CDR1 ENHRY, CDR2 SYGVKD. V lost 3 bases, J lost 6 bases, and 8 bases lay in between. The CDR3 covers 12 residues. The CDR3, as DNA: TGTGCCATCAGTGATGACTGGCAGACCCAGTACTTC. Its translation is CAISDDWQTQYF.

The genes are TRBV12-3 or TRBV12-4 and TRBJ2-1, with 7 bases lining up with TRBD2. The V gene end was trimmed by 6 bases and the J gene end by 4 bases; junction bases not matched to a gene: 3. CDR3 size: 13 residues. The CDR3 region has the DNA TGTGCCAGCAGGGCCGGGGGGTACAATGAGCAGTTCTTC. It translates to CASRAGGYNEQFF.

This chain uses TRBV10-2 with TRBJ2-7; D is ambiguous. Trimming left V 3 bases short and J 5 bases short, with 8 bases between. Germline CDR1 is WSHSY and CDR2 is SAAADI. There are 12 residues in the CDR3. The CDR3 region is CASSDFWDEQYF. As DNA, the CDR3 is TGCGCCAGCAGTGATTTTTGGGACGAGCAGTACTTC.

This clonotype was counted once. The rearrangement uses TRBV5-6 and TRBJ2-5; no clear D. CDR1 is SGHDT, CDR2 YYEEEE, per germline. Trimming took off 5 bases at V and 5 bases at J, with 13 bases between the two ends. The CDR3 sequence is 13 residues long. Here the CDR3 reads CASRGISTETQYF. CDR3 nucleotide sequence: TGTGCCAGCAGAGGTATCTCGACGGAGACCCAGTACTTC.

This chain joins TRBV15 and TRBJ1-5; D uncertain. In germline, CDR1 is LNHNV, CDR2 YYDKDF (reference sequence). The CDR3 has 14 amino acids. The germline V and J ends were trimmed by 1 base and 7 bases, with 11 bases remaining between them. CDR3 nucleotide sequence: TGTGCCACCAGCAGAGCCCCATTCAACCAGCCCCAGCATTTT. As protein: CATSRAPFNQPQHF.

This clonotype was observed a few times. J is TRBJ1-1 and V is TRBV20-1; D ambiguous. This CDR3 contains 14 residues. Germline loops: CDR1 DFQATT, CDR2 SNEGSKA (reference sequence). The ends were cut back, 5 bases at V and 1 base at J, with 14 bases in the middle. The CDR3 loop reads CSADTSLGNTEAFF. Here the CDR3 DNA reads TGCAGTGCTGATACATCACTTGGGAACACTGAAGCTTTCTTT.

V usage is TRBV7-2 and J usage is TRBJ1-1; 7 bases map to TRBD1. Germline assignment: CDR1 SGHTA and CDR2 FQGNSA. J gave up 0 bases and V 2 bases, and 6 bases lay outside the gene matches. The CDR3 spans 16 residues. Here the CDR3 reads CASSLLGGLMNTEAFF. As DNA, the CDR3 is TGTGCCAGCAGCTTACTAGGGGGCCTCATGAACACTGAAGCTTTCTTT. Combining the CDR3 with reference TRBV7-2 and TRBJ1-1 gives the whole variable domain GAGVSQSPSNKVTEKGKDVELRCDPISGHTALYWYRQSLGQGLEFLIYFQGNSAPDKSGLPSDRFSAERTGGSVSTLTIQRTQQEDSAVYLCASSLLGGLMNTEAFFGQGTRLTVV.

V is TRBV6-2 or TRBV6-3 and J is TRBJ1-5; TRBD1 might be the D (5 bases). This CDR3 comprises 20 residues. Trimming shortened V by 2 bases and J by 0 bases, and 23 bases separated the two germline ends. Germline values: CDR1 MNHEY, CDR2 SVGEGT. Written as DNA, the CDR3 is TGTGCCAGCAGTTACCATCCGACGGGGGGGTCCATGTATAGCAATCAGCCCCAGCATTTT. Protein product: CASSYHPTGGSMYSNQPQHF.

The chain recombines TRBV7-9 with TRBJ2-5; a possible D gene is TRBD2 (6 bases). Germline CDR1 is SEHNR and CDR2 is FQNEAQ (reference sequence). The germline V and J ends were trimmed by 8 bases and 4 bases, with 8 bases remaining between them. The CDR3 has 11 residues. CDR3 region: CASRAGETQYF. The CDR3 DNA reads as TGTGCCAGCCGAGCGGGAGAGACCCAGTACTTC. The whole variable domain, remainder taken from reference TRBV7-9 and TRBJ2-5, is DTGVSQNPRHKITKRGQNVTFRCDPISEHNRLYWYRQTLGQGPEFLTYFQNEAQLEKSRLLSDRFSAERPKGSFSTLEIQRTEQGDSAMYLCASRAGETQYFGPGTRLLVL.

A few counts support this clonotype. This chain uses TRBV4-2 with TRBJ2-1, with D perhaps TRBD2 (6 bases). CDR1 is LGHNA and CDR2 is YNFKEQ in the germline V gene. V was cut by 3 bases and J by 1 base, with 16 bases left in between. This CDR3 is built from 17 residues. CDR3 DNA: TGTGCCAGCAGCCATTCAGCGGGTGCTGGTTCCTACAATGAGCAGTTCTTC. Encoded protein: CASSHSAGAGSYNEQFF.

This CDR3 is CSVDRSYGYTF. The CDR3 region has the DNA TGCAGCGTTGACCGATCCTATGGCTACACCTTC. The rearrangement joins TRBV29-1 to TRBJ1-2; no clear D gene. Per the germline V gene, CDR1 is SQVTM and CDR2 is ANQGSEA. The ends were cut back, 3 bases at V and 4 bases at J, with 6 bases in the middle. The CDR3 is 11 residues long.

This chain connects TRBV29-1 to TRBJ2-3; D is perhaps TRBD1 (6 bases). The V gene's germline CDR1 is SQVTM and CDR2 ANQGSEA. Trimming pared 7 bases from V and 10 bases from J, leaving 21 bases between. The CDR3 consists of 13 residues. The DNA of the CDR3 is TGCAGCGCCCGACAGGACAAGATCGACGCGCAGTATTTT. It translates to CSARQDKIDAQYF.

A few counts support this clonotype. V and J are TRBV6-6 and TRBJ2-1; D ambiguous. The CDR3 has 14 residues. CDR1 MNHNY and CDR2 SVGAGI come from the germline V gene (reference sequence). Trimming took 2 bases from V and 10 from J, leaving 15 bases between them. The CDR3 protein is CASSYRAPVGEQFF. Here the CDR3 DNA reads TGTGCCAGCAGTTACCGGGCCCCCGTCGGGGAGCAGTTCTTC.

V usage is TRBV20-1 and J usage is TRBJ2-1, with a tentative D call TRBD2 (6 bases). The length of the CDR3 is 16 residues. Trimming left V 1 base short and J 3 bases short, with 16 bases between. Germline V CDR1 and CDR2: DFQATT, SNEGSKA (reference sequence). This CDR3 reads CSARVGRSGDYNEQFF. CDR3 sequence (DNA): TGCAGTGCTAGAGTGGGGAGGTCGGGGGACTACAATGAGCAGTTCTTC.

This clonotype was counted only a few times. This rearrangement joins TRBV29-1 to TRBJ2-7, with a weak D call TRBD2 (6 bases). The germline CDR1 and CDR2 sequences are SQVTM and ANQGSEA. The V end lost 2 bases, the J end lost 7 bases, and 18 bases lay between the germline ends. The CDR3 spans 14 residues. CDR3 nucleotides: TGCAGCGTTGAACGGAGTGAGGTGGCGGGGGAGCAGTACTTC. Its translation: CSVERSEVAGEQYF.

This clonotype was counted a single time. V usage is TRBV7-7 and J usage is TRBJ2-1; D assignment may be TRBD1 or TRBD2 (6 bases each). Germline assignment: CDR1 SSHAT and CDR2 FNYEAQ (reference sequence). V was pared by 6 bases and J by 0 bases, with 18 bases between. The CDR3 length is 17 residues. CDR3 sequence: CASSPRRGQSSYNEQFF. Written as DNA, the CDR3 is TGTGCCAGCAGTCCCCGGAGGGGACAAAGCTCCTACAATGAGCAGTTCTTC.

This clonotype has a single count. This chain uses TRBV4-3 with TRBJ2-1; TRBD1 might be the D (5 bases). CDR3 length: 14 amino acids. V dropped 3 bases and J dropped 7 bases, with 13 bases sitting between them. Germline loops: CDR1 LGHNA, CDR2 YSLEER. The CDR3 protein is CASSQGQPRNEQFF. The CDR3 DNA reads as TGCGCCAGCAGCCAGGGGCAGCCCCGTAATGAGCAGTTCTTC.

The chain carries TRBV6-1 and TRBJ2-5; D ambiguous. This CDR3 is built from 12 residues. Germline CDR1 and CDR2: MNHNS and SASEGT. V was cut by 4 bases and J by 6 bases, with 9 bases left in between. The CDR3 region is CASSVPSQTQYF. CDR3 DNA: TGTGCCAGCAGTGTCCCCTCCCAGACCCAGTACTTC.